The 10 T cell receptor beta chains below were found in one sample sequenced in a study of blood T cell repertoires in COVID-19. Libraries were prepared by immunoSEQ multiplex PCR; TCRdb keeps only in-frame clonotypes and omits some of them. The sample has over 150,000 clones, 65% to 85% seen once. The specimen sequenced was peripheral blood. All receptors derive from a woman in her fifties or sixties with acute or convalescent COVID-19.

The chain couples TRBV30 to TRBJ1-5; 12 bases are a match to TRBD1. Per the germline V gene, CDR1 is GTSNPN and CDR2 is SVGIG (reference sequence). V lost 2 bases, J lost 0 bases, and 14 bases stayed unmatched. This CDR3 spans 20 amino acids. This chain's CDR3 is CAWSNAPGTGGFNSNQPQHF. CDR3 coding DNA: TGTGCCTGGAGTAACGCTCCCGGGACAGGGGGCTTCAATAGCAATCAGCCCCAGCATTTT.

The chain joins TRBV9 to TRBJ2-7, with TRBD2 matching 9 bases. This CDR3 is 15 amino acids long. Germline V lookup: CDR1 SGDLS, CDR2 YYNGEE. V was pared by 5 bases and J by 4 bases, with 10 bases of the junction left unmatched. The CDR3 region has the DNA TGTGCCAGCAGTCACGGTGCGGGGGGGAGATACGAGCAGTACTTC. Translated, it gives CASSHGAGGRYEQYF. Full variable domain (missing parts from reference TRBV9 and TRBJ2-7): DSGVTQTPKHLITATGQRVTLRCSPRSGDLSVYWYQQSLDQGLQFLIQYYNGEERAKGNILERFSAQQFPDLHSELNLSSLELGDSALYFCASSHGAGGRYEQYFGPGTRLTVT.

V gene TRBV11-3 combines with J gene TRBJ2-3; 8 bases map to TRBD1. CDR3 size: 14 residues. With V trimmed by 1 base and J by 3 bases, 0 bases remained unmatched. Germline assignment: CDR1 SGHNT and CDR2 YENEEA. DNA of the CDR3: TGTGCCAGCAGCTTAGGACAGGGGACAGATACGCAGTATTTT. Translating it yields CASSLGQGTDTQYF.

The chain employs TRBV19 and TRBJ2-2; 8 nucleotides line up with TRBD1. This CDR3 is built from 16 residues. CDR1 and CDR2 from the germline V gene are LNHDA and SQIVND (reference sequence). The junction had 3 bases not matched to a gene; V was cut back by 3 bases and J by 0 bases. The CDR3 protein is CASSIGGQANTGELFF. DNA of the CDR3: TGTGCCAGTAGTATTGGGGGACAGGCGAACACCGGGGAGCTGTTTTTT.

This clone has more than one count but fewer than ten. The J gene is TRBJ2-5, the V gene TRBV3-1 (or the pseudogene TRBV3-2), with D tentatively TRBD2 (6 bases). Per germline, CDR1 LGHDT and CDR2 YNNKEL (reference sequence). V lost 4 bases, J lost 3 bases, and 15 bases lay in between. CDR3 length: 15 residues. DNA of the CDR3: TGTGCCAGCAGCCTCTCGACTAGGAGTAAAGAGACCCAGTACTTC. Its translation is CASSLSTRSKETQYF.

The J gene is TRBJ2-2, the V gene TRBV7-9; D remains ambiguous. The germline V and J ends were trimmed by 2 bases and 1 base, with 8 bases remaining between them. This CDR3 is built from 15 residues. Germline CDR1 and CDR2: SEHNR and FQNEAQ (reference sequence). The CDR3 coding sequence is TGTGCCAGCAGCTTAACGCAACTGAACACCGGGGAGCTGTTTTTT. Translation: CASSLTQLNTGELFF. The whole variable domain, remainder taken from reference TRBV7-9 and TRBJ2-2, is DTGVSQNPRHKITKRGQNVTFRCDPISEHNRLYWYRQTLGQGPEFLTYFQNEAQLEKSRLLSDRFSAERPKGSFSTLEIQRTEQGDSAMYLCASSLTQLNTGELFFGEGSRLTVL.

The chain is built from TRBV5-1 and TRBJ1-2; D call uncertain. From germline, CDR1 is SGHRS and CDR2 YFSETQ. The CDR3 has 14 residues. V lost 2 bases and J lost 7, with 15 bases in between. The CDR3 DNA follows: TGCGCCAGCAGCTTCGGAGGGAAAAGCTTTGGCTACACCTTC. Amino acids: CASSFGGKSFGYTF.

This chain joins TRBV7-6 and TRBJ1-1; 7 bases line up with TRBD1. The length of the CDR3 is 16 residues. Per germline, CDR1 SGHVS and CDR2 FNYEAQ. The ends lost 1 base at V and 2 bases at J; junction bases unmatched: 7. CDR3 sequence (DNA): TGTGCCAGCAGCTTAGTTGGGCAGGGGGTTAACACTGAAGCTTTCTTT. Its translation: CASSLVGQGVNTEAFF.

This clone showed up just once. The chain recombines TRBV19 with TRBJ1-1; no reliable D call. Trimming shortened V by 4 bases and J by 0 bases, and 9 bases separated the two germline ends. CDR1 and CDR2 (germline): LNHDA, SQIVND (reference sequence). This CDR3 is built from 14 residues. CDR3 DNA: TGTGCCAGTAGTAAACAGAGACTGAACACTGAAGCTTTCTTT. This gives the protein CASSKQRLNTEAFF.

This clone appeared a few times. The J gene is TRBJ1-2, the V gene TRBV5-6, with D unresolved. Deletions cut 0 bases from V and 2 bases from J, with 5 bases between. Germline V CDR1 and CDR2: SGHDT, YYEEEE. The CDR3 extends over 13 amino acids. CDR3 in amino acids: CASSLDANYGYTF. CDR3 coding DNA: TGTGCCAGCAGCTTGGACGCGAACTATGGCTACACCTTC.